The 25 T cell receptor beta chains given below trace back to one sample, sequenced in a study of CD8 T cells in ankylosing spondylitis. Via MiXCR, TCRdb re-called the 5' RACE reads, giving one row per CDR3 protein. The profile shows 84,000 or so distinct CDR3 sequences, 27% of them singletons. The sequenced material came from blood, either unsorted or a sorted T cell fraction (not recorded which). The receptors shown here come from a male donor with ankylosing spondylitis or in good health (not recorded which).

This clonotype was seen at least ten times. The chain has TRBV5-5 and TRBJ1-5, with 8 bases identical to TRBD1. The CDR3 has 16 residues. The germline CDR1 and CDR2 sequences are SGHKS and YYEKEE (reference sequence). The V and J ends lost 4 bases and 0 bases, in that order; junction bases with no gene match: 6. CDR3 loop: CASSPGTGYSNQPQHF. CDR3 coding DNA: TGTGCCAGCAGCCCAGGGACAGGTTATAGCAATCAGCCCCAGCATTTT.

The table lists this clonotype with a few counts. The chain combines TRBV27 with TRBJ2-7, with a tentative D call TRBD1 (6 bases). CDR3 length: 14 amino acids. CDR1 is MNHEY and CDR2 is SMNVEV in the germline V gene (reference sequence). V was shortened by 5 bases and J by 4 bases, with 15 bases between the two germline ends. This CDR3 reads CASSQQGSPYEQYF. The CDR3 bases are TGTGCCAGCAGTCAACAGGGTTCCCCTTACGAGCAGTACTTC.

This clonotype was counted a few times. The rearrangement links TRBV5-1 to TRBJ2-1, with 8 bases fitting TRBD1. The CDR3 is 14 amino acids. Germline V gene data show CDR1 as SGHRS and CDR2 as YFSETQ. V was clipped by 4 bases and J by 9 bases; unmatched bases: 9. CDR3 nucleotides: TGCGCCAGCAGCGAGGACAGGGAGTGGGGTGAGCAGTTCTTC. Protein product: CASSEDREWGEQFF.

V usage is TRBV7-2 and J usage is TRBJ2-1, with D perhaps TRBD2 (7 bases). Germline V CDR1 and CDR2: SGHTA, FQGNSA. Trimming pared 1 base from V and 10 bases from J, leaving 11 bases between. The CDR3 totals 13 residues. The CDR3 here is CASSLVGRGEQFF. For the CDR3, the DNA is TGTGCCAGCAGCTTAGTTGGGAGGGGGGAGCAGTTCTTC.

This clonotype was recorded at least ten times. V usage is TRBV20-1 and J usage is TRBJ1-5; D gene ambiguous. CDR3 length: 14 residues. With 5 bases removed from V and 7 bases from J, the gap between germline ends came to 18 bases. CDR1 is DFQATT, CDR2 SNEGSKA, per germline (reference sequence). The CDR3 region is CSAPRSRELQPQHF. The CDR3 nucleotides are TGCAGTGCTCCAAGGTCACGGGAATTACAGCCCCAGCATTTT.

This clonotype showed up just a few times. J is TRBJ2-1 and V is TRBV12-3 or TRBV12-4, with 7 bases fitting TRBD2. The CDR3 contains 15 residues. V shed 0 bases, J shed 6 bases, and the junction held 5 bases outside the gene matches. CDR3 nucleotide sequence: TGTGCCAGCAGTTTAGCGGGAGGGCTTTCCAATGAGCAGTTCTTC. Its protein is CASSLAGGLSNEQFF.

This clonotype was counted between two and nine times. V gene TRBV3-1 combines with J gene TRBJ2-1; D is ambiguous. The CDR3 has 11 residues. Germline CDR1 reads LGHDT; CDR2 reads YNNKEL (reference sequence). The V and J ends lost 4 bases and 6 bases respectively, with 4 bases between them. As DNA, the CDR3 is TGTGCCAGCAGCCGGGGCAATGAGCAGTTCTTC. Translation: CASSRGNEQFF.

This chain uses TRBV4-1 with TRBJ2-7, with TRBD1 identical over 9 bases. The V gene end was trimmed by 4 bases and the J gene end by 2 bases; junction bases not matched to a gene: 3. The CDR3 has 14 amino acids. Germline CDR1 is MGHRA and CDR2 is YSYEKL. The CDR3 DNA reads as TGCGCCAGCAGCCTGGGACAGGGTGCCTACGAGCAGTACTTC. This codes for CASSLGQGAYEQYF.

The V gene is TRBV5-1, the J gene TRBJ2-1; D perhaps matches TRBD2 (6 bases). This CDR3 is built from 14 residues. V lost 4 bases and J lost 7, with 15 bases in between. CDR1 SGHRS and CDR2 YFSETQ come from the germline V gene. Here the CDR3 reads CASSSTSPLNEQFF. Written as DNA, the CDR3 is TGCGCCAGCAGCAGTACTAGCCCCTTAAATGAGCAGTTCTTC.

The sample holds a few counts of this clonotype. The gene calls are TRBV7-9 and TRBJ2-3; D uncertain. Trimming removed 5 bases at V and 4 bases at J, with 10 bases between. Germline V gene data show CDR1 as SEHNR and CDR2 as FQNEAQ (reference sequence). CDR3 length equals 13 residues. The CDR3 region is CASSKNSADTQYF. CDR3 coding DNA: TGTGCCAGCAGCAAAAACAGTGCAGATACGCAGTATTTT.

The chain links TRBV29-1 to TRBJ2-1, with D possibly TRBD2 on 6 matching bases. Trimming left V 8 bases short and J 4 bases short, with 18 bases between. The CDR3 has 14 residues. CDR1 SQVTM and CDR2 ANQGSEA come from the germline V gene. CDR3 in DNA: TGCAGCTCGAAGCGGGTCCCGGGGTACAATGAGCAGTTCTTC. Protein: CSSKRVPGYNEQFF.

CDR3 in amino acids: CASSLYPTAAYGYTF. The CDR3 DNA is TGTGCCAGCAGTTTGTACCCCACAGCAGCATATGGCTACACCTTC. This chain connects TRBV12-3 or TRBV12-4 to TRBJ1-2; no reliable D call. This CDR3 contains 15 residues. The germline V and J ends were trimmed by 3 bases and 5 bases, with 16 bases remaining between them.

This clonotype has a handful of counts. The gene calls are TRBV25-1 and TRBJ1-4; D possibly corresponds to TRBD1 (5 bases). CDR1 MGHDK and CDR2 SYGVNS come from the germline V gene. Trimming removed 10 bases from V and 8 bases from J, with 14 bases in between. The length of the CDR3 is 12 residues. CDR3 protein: CAIGTPPEKLFF. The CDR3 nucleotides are TGTGCCATCGGGACCCCACCGGAAAAACTGTTTTTT. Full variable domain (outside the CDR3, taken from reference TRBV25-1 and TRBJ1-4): EADIYQTPRYLVIGTGKKITLECSQTMGHDKMYWYQQDPGMELHLIHYSYGVNSTEKGDLSSESTVSRIRTEHFPLTLESARPSHTSQYLCAIGTPPEKLFFGSGTQLSVL.

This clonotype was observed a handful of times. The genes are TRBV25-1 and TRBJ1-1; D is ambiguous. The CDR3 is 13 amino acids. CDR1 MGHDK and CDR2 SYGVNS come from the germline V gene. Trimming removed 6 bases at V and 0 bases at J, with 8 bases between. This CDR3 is CASRPMVNTEAFF. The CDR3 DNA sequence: TGTGCCAGCAGGCCTATGGTGAACACTGAAGCTTTCTTT.

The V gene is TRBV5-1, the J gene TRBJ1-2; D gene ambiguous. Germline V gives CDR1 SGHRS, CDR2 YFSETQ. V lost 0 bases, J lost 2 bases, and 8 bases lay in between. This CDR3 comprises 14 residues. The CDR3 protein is CASSLGWRNYGYTF. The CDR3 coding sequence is TGCGCCAGCAGCTTGGGATGGAGGAACTATGGCTACACCTTC. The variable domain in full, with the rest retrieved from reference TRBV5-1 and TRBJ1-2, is KAGVTQTPRYLIKTRGQQVTLSCSPISGHRSVSWYQQTPGQGLQFLFEYFSETQRNKGNFPGRFSGRQFSNSRSEMNVSTLELGDSALYLCASSLGWRNYGYTFGSGTRLTVV.

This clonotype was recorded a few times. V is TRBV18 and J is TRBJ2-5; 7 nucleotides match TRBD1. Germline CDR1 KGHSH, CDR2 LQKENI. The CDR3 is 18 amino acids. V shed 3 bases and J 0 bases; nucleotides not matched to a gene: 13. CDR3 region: CASSPTDFFDRDQETQYF. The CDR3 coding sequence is TGTGCCAGCTCACCCACAGACTTTTTTGACAGGGACCAAGAGACCCAGTACTTC.

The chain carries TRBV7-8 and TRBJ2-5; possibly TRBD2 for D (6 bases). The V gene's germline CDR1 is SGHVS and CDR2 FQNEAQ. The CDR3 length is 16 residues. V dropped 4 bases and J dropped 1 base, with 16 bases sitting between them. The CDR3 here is CASSSGLIAAQETQYF. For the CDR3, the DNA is TGTGCCAGCAGCTCCGGCTTAATAGCGGCCCAAGAGACCCAGTACTTC.

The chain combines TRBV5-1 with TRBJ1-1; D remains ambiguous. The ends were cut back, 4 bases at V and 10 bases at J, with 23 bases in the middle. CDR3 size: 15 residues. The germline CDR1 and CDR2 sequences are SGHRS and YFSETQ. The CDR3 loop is CASSQTSQHGGRAFF. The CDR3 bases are TGCGCCAGCAGCCAAACCTCCCAACACGGAGGGAGAGCTTTCTTT.

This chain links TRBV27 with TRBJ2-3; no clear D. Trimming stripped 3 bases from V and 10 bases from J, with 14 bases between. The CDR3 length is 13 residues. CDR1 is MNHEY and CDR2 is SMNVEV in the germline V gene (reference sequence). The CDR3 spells CASSFGRFASQYF. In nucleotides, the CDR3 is TGTGCCAGCAGTTTTGGACGATTTGCTTCGCAGTATTTT.

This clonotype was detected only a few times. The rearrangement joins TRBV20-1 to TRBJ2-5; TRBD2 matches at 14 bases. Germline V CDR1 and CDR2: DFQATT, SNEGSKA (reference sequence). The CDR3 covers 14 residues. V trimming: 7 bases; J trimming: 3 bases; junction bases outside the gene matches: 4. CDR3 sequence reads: CSGPTSGGEETQYF. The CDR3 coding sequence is TGCAGTGGCCCGACTAGCGGGGGGGAAGAGACCCAGTACTTC.

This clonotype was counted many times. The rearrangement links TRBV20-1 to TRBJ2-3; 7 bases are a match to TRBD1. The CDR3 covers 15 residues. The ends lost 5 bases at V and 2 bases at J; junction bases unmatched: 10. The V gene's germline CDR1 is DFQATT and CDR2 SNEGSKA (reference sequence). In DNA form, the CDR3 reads TGCAGTGCTCCCGGACAGGCTGTGTCCACAGATACGCAGTATTTT. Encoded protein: CSAPGQAVSTDTQYF.

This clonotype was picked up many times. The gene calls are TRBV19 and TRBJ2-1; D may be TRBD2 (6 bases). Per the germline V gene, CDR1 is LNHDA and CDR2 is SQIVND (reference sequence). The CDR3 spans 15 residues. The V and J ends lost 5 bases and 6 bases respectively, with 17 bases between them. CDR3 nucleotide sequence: TGTGCCAGTAGTGACATGCGGGACTCGTCCAATGAGCAGTTCTTC. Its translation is CASSDMRDSSNEQFF.

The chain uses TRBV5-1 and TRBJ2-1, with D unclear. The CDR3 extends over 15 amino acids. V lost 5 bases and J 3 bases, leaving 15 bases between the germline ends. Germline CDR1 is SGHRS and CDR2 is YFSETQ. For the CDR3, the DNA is TGCGCCAGCAGTTCTGGAACCAACTACTACAATGAGCAGTTCTTC. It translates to CASSSGTNYYNEQFF.

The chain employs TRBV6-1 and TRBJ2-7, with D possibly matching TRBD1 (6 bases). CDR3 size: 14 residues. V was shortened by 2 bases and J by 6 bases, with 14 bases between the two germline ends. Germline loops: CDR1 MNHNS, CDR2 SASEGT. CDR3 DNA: TGTGCCAGCAGTGAACGACAGGTCCCGGGCGAGCAGTACGTC. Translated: CASSERQVPGEQYV.

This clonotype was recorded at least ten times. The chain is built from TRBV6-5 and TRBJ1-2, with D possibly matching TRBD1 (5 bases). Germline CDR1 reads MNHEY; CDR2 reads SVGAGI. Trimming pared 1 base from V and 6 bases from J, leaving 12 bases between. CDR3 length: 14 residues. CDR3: CASSYLEGRDGYTF. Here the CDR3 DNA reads TGTGCCAGCAGTTACTTGGAGGGCAGGGATGGCTACACCTTC.